The T cell receptor beta chain under discussion was sequenced for a study of CD8 T cells in ankylosing spondylitis. One entry per CDR3 protein results from TCRdb running MiXCR on the 5' RACE reads. This table has 300,000 to 350,000 distinct CDR3 sequences, roughly 20% appearing once. This receptor was taken from a female donor with ankylosing spondylitis or in good health (not recorded which). Sequencing was carried out using blood, either unsorted or a sorted T cell fraction (not recorded which).

Here the CDR3 DNA reads TGTGCCAGCAGCTTGGAGGTCTCTTACTACGAGCAGTACTTC. As protein: CASSLEVSYYEQYF. The chain couples TRBV5-6 to TRBJ2-7; unclear D gene. The CDR3 length is 14 residues. Germline V CDR1 and CDR2: SGHDT, YYEEEE. Deletions cut 0 bases from V and 3 bases from J, with 10 bases between.